This TCR beta chain was sequenced in a study of blood T cell repertoires in COVID-19. Study background: Acute and convalescent COVID-19 samples came from the United States, Italy and Spain. The cDNA or gDNA used as material had been derived from T cells, B-cell-depleted T cells, or PBMCs.

Here immunoSEQ multiplex PCR was the method, and the copy in TCRdb shows in-frame clones only, minus some. This table has tens of thousands of clones, 90% appearing once. The length of the CDR3 is 12 residues. The ends lost 4 bases at V and 12 bases at J; junction bases unmatched: 4. The germline gives CDR1 SGHTA, CDR2 FQGTGA. Material for sequencing was peripheral blood. This clonotype was obtained from a man in his sixties with acute or convalescent COVID-19. The gene calls are TRBV7-3 and TRBJ2-2; 8 nucleotides agree with TRBD1. The CDR3 region has the DNA TGTGCCAGCAGCTACCGGACAGGGCAGCTGTTTTTT. Its translation is CASSYRTGQLFF. The variable domain in full, with the rest retrieved from reference TRBV7-3 and TRBJ2-2, is GAGVSQTPSNKVTEKGKYVELRCDPISGHTALYWYRQSLGQGPEFLIYFQGTGAADDSGLPNDRFFAVRPEGSVSTLKIQRTERGDSAVYLCASSYRTGQLFFGEGSRLTVL.